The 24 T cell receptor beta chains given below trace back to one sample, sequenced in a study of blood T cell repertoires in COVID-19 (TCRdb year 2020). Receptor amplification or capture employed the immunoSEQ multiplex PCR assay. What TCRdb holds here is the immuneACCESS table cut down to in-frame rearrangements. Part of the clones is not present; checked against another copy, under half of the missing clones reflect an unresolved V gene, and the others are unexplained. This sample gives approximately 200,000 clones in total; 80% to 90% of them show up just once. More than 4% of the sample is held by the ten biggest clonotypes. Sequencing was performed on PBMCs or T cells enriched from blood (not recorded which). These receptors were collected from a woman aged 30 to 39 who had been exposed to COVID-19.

CDR3: CASSQGTPGQEGRMNTEAFF. The CDR3 DNA reads TGCGCCAGCAGCCAAGGGACCCCGGGACAGGAAGGAAGGATGAACACTGAAGCTTTCTTT. The chain recombines TRBV4-1 with TRBJ1-1, with 8 bases matching TRBD1. The junction had 16 bases not matched to a gene; V was cut back by 1 base and J by 0 bases. Germline CDR1 reads MGHRA; CDR2 reads YSYEKL. The CDR3 spans 20 residues.

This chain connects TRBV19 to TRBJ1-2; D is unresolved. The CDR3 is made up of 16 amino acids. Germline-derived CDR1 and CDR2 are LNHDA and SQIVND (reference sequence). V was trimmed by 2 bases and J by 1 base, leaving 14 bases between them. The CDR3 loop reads CASSILGTRYNYGYTF. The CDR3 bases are TGTGCCAGTAGTATACTCGGTACCCGCTATAACTATGGCTACACCTTC.

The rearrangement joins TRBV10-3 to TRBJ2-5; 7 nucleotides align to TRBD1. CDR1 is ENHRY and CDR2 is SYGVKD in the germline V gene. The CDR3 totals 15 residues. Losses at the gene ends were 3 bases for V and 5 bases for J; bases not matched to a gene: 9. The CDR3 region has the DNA TGTGCCATCAGTGACAAAGGGGGCAAGGAGGAGACCCAGTACTTC. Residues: CAISDKGGKEETQYF.

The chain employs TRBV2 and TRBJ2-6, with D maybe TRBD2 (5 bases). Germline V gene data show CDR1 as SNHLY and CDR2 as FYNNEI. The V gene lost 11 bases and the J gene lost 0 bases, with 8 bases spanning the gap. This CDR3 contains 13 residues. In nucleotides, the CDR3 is TGTGCCGGACGGGACTCTGGGGCCAACGTCCTGACTTTC. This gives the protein CAGRDSGANVLTF.

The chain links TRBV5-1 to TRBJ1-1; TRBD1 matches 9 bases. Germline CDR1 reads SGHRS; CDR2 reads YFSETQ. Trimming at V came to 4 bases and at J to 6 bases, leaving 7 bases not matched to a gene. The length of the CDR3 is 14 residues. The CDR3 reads CASSRTGDYSEAFF. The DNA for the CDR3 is TGCGCCAGCAGCCGGACAGGGGATTACTCTGAAGCTTTCTTT.

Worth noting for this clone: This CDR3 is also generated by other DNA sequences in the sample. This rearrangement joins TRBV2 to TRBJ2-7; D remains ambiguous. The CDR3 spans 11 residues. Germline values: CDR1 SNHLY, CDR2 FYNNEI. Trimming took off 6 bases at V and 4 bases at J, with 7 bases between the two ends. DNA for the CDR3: TGTGCCAGCAGCCCCCTTTACGAGCAGTACTTC. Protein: CASSPLYEQYF.

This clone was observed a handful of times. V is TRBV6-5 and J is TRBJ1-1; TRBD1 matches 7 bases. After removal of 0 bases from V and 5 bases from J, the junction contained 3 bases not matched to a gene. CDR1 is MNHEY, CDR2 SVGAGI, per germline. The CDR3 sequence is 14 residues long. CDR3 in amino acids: CASSYSAGGTEAFF. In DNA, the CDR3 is TGTGCCAGCAGTTACTCAGCAGGGGGGACTGAAGCTTTCTTT.

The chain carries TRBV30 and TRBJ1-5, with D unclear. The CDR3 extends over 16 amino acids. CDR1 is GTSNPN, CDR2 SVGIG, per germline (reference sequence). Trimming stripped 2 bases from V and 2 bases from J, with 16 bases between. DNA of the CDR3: TGTGCCTGGAGTCCATCTACGAGGTCGGGCAATCAGCCCCAGCATTTT. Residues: CAWSPSTRSGNQPQHF.

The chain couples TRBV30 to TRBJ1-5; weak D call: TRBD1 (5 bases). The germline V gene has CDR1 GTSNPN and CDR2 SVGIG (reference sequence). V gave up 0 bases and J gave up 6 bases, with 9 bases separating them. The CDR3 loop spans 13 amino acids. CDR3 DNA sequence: TGTGCCTGGAGTGTAATCGGGGGTCAGCCCCAGCATTTT. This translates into CAWSVIGGQPQHF.

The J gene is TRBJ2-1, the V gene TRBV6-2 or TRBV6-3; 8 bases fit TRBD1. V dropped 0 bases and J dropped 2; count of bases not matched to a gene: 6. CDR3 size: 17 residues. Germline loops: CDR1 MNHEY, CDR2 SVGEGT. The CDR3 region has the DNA TGTGCCAGCAGTTACTCGATCTTACAGGGGGCCTACAATGAGCAGTTCTTC. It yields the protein CASSYSILQGAYNEQFF.

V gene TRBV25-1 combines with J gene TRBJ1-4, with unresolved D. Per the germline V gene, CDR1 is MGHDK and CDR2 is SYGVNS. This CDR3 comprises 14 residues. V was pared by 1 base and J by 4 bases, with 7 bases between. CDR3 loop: CASSEWAVNEKLFF. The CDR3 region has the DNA TGTGCCAGCAGTGAATGGGCAGTTAATGAAAAACTGTTTTTT.

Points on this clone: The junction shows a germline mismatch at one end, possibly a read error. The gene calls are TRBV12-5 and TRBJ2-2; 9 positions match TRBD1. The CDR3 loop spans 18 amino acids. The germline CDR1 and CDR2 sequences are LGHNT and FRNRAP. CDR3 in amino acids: CASGLGLSGTGSSGELFF. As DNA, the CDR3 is TGTGCTAGTGGCTTGGGGTTATCCGGGACAGGGTCTTCTGGGGAGCTGTTTTTT.

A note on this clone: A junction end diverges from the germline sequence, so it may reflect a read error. The CDR3 here is CASTQRGDTQYF. The CDR3 DNA reads as TGTGCCAGCACCCAACGGGGGGATACGCAGTATTTT. The rearrangement joins TRBV3-1 (or the pseudogene TRBV3-2) to TRBJ2-3, with a tentative D call TRBD2 (6 bases). Germline V CDR1 and CDR2: LGHDT, YNNKEL (reference sequence). There are 12 residues in the CDR3.

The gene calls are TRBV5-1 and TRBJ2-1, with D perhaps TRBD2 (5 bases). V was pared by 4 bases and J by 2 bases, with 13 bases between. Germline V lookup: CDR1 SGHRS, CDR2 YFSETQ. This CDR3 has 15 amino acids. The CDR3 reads CASSTNVGAYNEQFF. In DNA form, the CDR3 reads TGCGCCAGCAGCACAAATGTCGGGGCCTACAATGAGCAGTTCTTC.

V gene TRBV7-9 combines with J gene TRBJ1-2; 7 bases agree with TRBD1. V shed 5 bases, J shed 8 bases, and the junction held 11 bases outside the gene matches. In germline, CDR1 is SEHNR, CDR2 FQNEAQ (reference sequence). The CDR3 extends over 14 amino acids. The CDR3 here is CASSGRQGLVGYTF. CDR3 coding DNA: TGTGCCAGCAGCGGAAGACAGGGTCTTGTGGGCTACACCTTC.

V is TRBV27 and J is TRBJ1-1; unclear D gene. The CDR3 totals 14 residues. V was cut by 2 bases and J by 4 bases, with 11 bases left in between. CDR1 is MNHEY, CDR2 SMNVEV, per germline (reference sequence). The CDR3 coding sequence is TGTGCCAGCAGTTTACCGAGCGCCGGCACTGAAGCTTTCTTT. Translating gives CASSLPSAGTEAFF.

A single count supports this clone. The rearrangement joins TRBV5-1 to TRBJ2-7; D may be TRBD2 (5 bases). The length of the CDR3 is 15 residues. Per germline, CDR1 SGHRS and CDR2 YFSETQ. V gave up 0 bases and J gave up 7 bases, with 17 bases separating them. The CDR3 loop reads CASSLVEGGEEEQYF. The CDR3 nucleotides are TGCGCCAGCAGCTTGGTAGAGGGCGGCGAGGAAGAGCAGTACTTC. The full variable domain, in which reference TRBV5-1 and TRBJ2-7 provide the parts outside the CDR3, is KAGVTQTPRYLIKTRGQQVTLSCSPISGHRSVSWYQQTPGQGLQFLFEYFSETQRNKGNFPGRFSGRQFSNSRSEMNVSTLELGDSALYLCASSLVEGGEEEQYFGPGTRLTVT.

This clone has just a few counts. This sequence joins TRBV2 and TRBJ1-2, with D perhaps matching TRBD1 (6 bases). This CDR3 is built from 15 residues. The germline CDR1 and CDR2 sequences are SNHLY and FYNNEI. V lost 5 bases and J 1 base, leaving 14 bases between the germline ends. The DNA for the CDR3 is TGTGCCAGCAGTTCCCCAGGGGAGGGTAACTATGGCTACACCTTC. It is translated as CASSSPGEGNYGYTF.

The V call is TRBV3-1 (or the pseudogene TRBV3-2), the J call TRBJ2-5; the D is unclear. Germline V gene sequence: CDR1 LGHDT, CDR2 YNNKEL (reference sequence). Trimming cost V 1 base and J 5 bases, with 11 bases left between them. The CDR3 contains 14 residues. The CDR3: CASSQAGRRETQYF. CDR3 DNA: TGTGCCAGCAGCCAAGCTGGCAGGCGTGAGACCCAGTACTTC.

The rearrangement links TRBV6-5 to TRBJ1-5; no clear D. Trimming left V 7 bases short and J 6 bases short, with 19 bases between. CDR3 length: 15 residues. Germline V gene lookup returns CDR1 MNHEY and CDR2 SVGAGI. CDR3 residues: CASKVFGESGQPQHF. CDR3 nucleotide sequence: TGTGCCAGCAAAGTATTCGGGGAGAGCGGTCAGCCCCAGCATTTT.

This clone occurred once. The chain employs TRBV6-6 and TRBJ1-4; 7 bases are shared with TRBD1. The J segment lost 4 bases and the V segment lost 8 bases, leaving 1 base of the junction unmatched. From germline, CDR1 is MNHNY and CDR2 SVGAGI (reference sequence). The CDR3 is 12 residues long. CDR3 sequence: CASGDSNEKLFF. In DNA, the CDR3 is TGTGCCAGCGGGGACAGTAATGAAAAACTGTTTTTT.

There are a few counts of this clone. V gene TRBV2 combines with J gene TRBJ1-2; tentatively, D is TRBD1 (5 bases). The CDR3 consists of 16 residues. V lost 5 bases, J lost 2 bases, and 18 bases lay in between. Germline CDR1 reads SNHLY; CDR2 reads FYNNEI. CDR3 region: CASSLSPPGVNYGYTF. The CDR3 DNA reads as TGTGCCAGCAGTCTATCCCCCCCGGGGGTGAACTATGGCTACACCTTC.

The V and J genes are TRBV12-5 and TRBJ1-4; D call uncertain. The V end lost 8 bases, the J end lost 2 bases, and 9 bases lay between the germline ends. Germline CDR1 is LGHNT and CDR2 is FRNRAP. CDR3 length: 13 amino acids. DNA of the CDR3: TGTGCTAGTCGCGGGATCACTAATGAAAAACTGTTTTTT. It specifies CASRGITNEKLFF. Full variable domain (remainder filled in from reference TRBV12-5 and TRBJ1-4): DARVTQTPRHKVTEMGQEVTMRCQPILGHNTVFWYRQTMMQGLELLAYFRNRAPLDDSGMPKDRFSAEMPDATLATLKIQPSEPRDSAVYFCASRGITNEKLFFGSGTQLSVL.

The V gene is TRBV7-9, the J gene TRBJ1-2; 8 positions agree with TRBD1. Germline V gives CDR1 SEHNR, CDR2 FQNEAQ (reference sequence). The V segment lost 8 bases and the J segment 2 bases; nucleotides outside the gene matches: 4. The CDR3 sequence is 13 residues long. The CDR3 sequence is CASAGGSNYGYTF. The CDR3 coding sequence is TGTGCCAGCGCAGGGGGCTCGAACTATGGCTACACCTTC.